The 15 T cell receptor beta chains reported below all come from one sample, sequenced in a study of cytomegalovirus exposure and HLA in healthy donors. PCR used 60 Vbeta primers and 13 Jbeta primers. Assay: immunoSEQ multiplex PCR; the TCRdb copy retains only in-frame clones and omits some. The sample has about 130,000 clones, about 85% seen once. Input material: PBMCs. The receptor set was obtained from a woman younger than 45 in good health and CMV-seropositive.

V is TRBV28 and J is TRBJ1-2; the match to TRBD1 covers 8 bases. The CDR3 is 17 residues long. Looked up from germline, CDR1 is MDHEN and CDR2 is SYDVKM. J was trimmed by 2 bases and V by 4 bases; bases with no gene match: 12. The CDR3 nucleotides read TGTGCCAGCAGTTCGCGACCCGGGACAGGAAACAACTATGGCTACACCTTC. Its protein is CASSSRPGTGNNYGYTF.

This clone is a singleton in its sample. The chain's CDR3 is CASSHYRGQVNNEQFF. The CDR3, as DNA: TGTGCCAGCAGCCACTATAGGGGACAGGTTAACAATGAGCAGTTCTTC. The chain recombines TRBV6-6 with TRBJ2-1, with 8 bases matching TRBD1. The germline CDR1 and CDR2 sequences are MNHNY and SVGAGI (reference sequence). The V gene end was trimmed by 6 bases and the J gene end by 5 bases; junction bases not matched to a gene: 12. This CDR3 contains 16 residues.

V and J are TRBV6-1 and TRBJ2-7; weak D call: TRBD1 (6 bases). V was cut by 8 bases and J by 0 bases, with 11 bases left in between. Per the germline V gene, CDR1 is MNHNS and CDR2 is SASEGT. The CDR3 runs to 13 residues. As DNA, the CDR3 is TGTGCCAGCGCACAGGGCTTCTCCTACGAGCAGTACTTC. The encoded protein is CASAQGFSYEQYF.

This chain joins TRBV18 and TRBJ1-6; TRBD1 matches at 7 bases. Trimming took 3 bases from V and 0 from J; bases not matched to a gene: 5. This CDR3 is 17 amino acids long. The germline V gene has CDR1 KGHSH and CDR2 LQKENI. As DNA, the CDR3 is TGTGCCAGCTCACCTCAGGGACAGAGCTCCTATAATTCACCCCTCCACTTT. Amino acids: CASSPQGQSSYNSPLHF.

The chain couples TRBV7-2 to TRBJ2-7, with TRBD2 as a possible D gene (6 bases). This CDR3 contains 17 residues. Germline loops: CDR1 SGHTA, CDR2 FQGNSA. Trimming left V 2 bases short and J 7 bases short, with 24 bases between. The CDR3 protein is CASSLRGGGDGGREQYF. In nucleotides, the CDR3 is TGTGCCAGCAGCTTAAGGGGAGGAGGGGACGGAGGAAGGGAGCAGTACTTC.

The chain combines TRBV10-3 with TRBJ2-2, with 8 positions matching TRBD1. The CDR3 has 14 residues. Losses at the gene ends were 4 bases for V and 3 bases for J; bases not matched to a gene: 1. CDR1 and CDR2 (germline): ENHRY, SYGVKD. The CDR3 region has the DNA TGTGCCATCAGTGGACAGGGGCACACCGGGGAGCTGTTTTTT. Translated: CAISGQGHTGELFF.

The V call is TRBV9, the J call TRBJ1-1; 8 nucleotides match TRBD1. The V gene end was trimmed by 6 bases and the J gene end by 8 bases; junction bases not matched to a gene: 9. This CDR3 has 13 amino acids. Germline CDR1 and CDR2: SGDLS and YYNGEE. CDR3 amino acids: CASTYQGAGEAFF. CDR3 DNA: TGTGCCAGCACCTACCAGGGGGCAGGAGAAGCTTTCTTT.

This clone was observed a single time. The chain has TRBV28 and TRBJ1-2, with 12 nucleotides matching TRBD1. CDR1 and CDR2 from the germline V gene are MDHEN and SYDVKM. The CDR3 covers 18 residues. After removal of 6 bases from V and 4 bases from J, the junction contained 15 bases not matched to a gene. This chain's CDR3 is CASRASPGQGARGYGYTF. CDR3 DNA: TGTGCCAGCAGAGCTTCTCCGGGACAGGGGGCGAGAGGCTATGGCTACACCTTC.

The CDR3 DNA follows: TGTGCCTGGAGTGGGCCGCAAGAGACCCAGTACTTC. The encoded protein is CAWSGPQETQYF. The chain combines TRBV30 with TRBJ2-5; D remains unclear. Germline values: CDR1 GTSNPN, CDR2 SVGIG (reference sequence). Trimming took 1 base from V and 2 from J, leaving 5 bases between them. The CDR3 is made up of 12 amino acids.

This clone was counted only a few times. The chain recombines TRBV28 with TRBJ1-2; 11 nucleotides agree with TRBD1. CDR1 MDHEN and CDR2 SYDVKM come from the germline V gene. This CDR3 is built from 14 residues. Losses at the gene ends were 6 bases for V and 8 bases for J; bases not matched to a gene: 8. The CDR3 DNA sequence: TGTGCCAGCAGAATTGGACAGGGGGCGATAGGCTACACCTTC. This translates into CASRIGQGAIGYTF.

In this sample, this clone turned up once. This chain's CDR3 is CASAPPSGRNEQFF. The CDR3 region has the DNA TGTGCTAGTGCCCCCCCGAGCGGGAGGAACGAGCAGTTCTTC. This rearrangement joins TRBV12-5 to TRBJ2-1; 9 bases are a match to TRBD2. The CDR3 covers 14 residues. From germline, CDR1 is LGHNT and CDR2 FRNRAP. V trimming: 7 bases; J trimming: 10 bases; junction bases outside the gene matches: 11.

V usage is TRBV6-5 and J usage is TRBJ2-2; TRBD2 is a possible D gene (5 bases). This CDR3 has 12 residues. The V end lost 2 bases, the J end lost 9 bases, and 7 bases lay between the germline ends. The germline V gene encodes CDR1 MNHEY and CDR2 SVGAGI. CDR3 bases: TGTGCCAGCAGTTACGAGGGCCGGGAGCTGTTTTTT. Its protein is CASSYEGRELFF.

The V gene is TRBV6-5, the J gene TRBJ2-7; 8 bases match TRBD1. CDR3 length equals 14 residues. Losses at the gene ends were 5 bases for V and 3 bases for J; bases not matched to a gene: 6. Germline loops: CDR1 MNHEY, CDR2 SVGAGI. The CDR3 protein is CASSGQGVYYEQYF. The DNA of the CDR3 is TGTGCCAGCAGTGGACAGGGAGTCTACTACGAGCAGTACTTC.

The gene calls are TRBV10-3 and TRBJ2-3; a weak D match, TRBD2 (6 bases). The V gene lost 3 bases and the J gene lost 2 bases, with 12 bases spanning the gap. Germline V gene sequence: CDR1 ENHRY, CDR2 SYGVKD. CDR3 length: 15 residues. CDR3 in amino acids: CAISEGTLLTDTQYF. DNA for the CDR3: TGTGCCATCAGTGAAGGGACTTTACTCACAGATACGCAGTATTTT.

The chain couples TRBV28 to TRBJ1-2, with 7 bases identical to TRBD1. The ends lost 7 bases at V and 8 bases at J; junction bases unmatched: 16. Germline V gene data show CDR1 as MDHEN and CDR2 as SYDVKM. The CDR3 sequence is 15 residues long. In nucleotides, the CDR3 is TGTGCCAGCACCCTTCACCGGGACAGCCGGCGGGGCTACACCTTC. Protein product: CASTLHRDSRRGYTF.